Listed here are 11 T cell receptor beta chains from one sample, sequenced in a study of CD8 T cells in Susac syndrome. Random hexamers served to reverse transcribe roughly 0.45 to 1 ug RNA. TCRdb passed the immunoSEQ multiplex PCR reads through MiXCR, listing each CDR3 protein once. The sample consists of around 200,000 distinct CDR3 sequences, 95% of them appearing once. Sequenced input: CD4+ T cells from PBMCs. These receptors were obtained from a human donor with multiple sclerosis.

The chain uses TRBV6-5 and TRBJ1-1, with 7 bases identical to TRBD1. In germline, CDR1 is MNHEY, CDR2 SVGAGI. V was pared by 6 bases and J by 2 bases, with 6 bases of the junction left unmatched. The CDR3 is 14 residues long. The CDR3 DNA sequence: TGTGCCAGCAGGGTCCGGGACAGAAACACTGAAGCTTTCTTT. Translated, it gives CASRVRDRNTEAFF.

This clonotype was counted a single time. The chain uses TRBV15 and TRBJ2-4; no clear D gene. CDR1 is LNHNV and CDR2 is YYDKDF in the germline V gene (reference sequence). Trimming removed 5 bases at V and 2 bases at J, with 4 bases between. The CDR3 is made up of 12 amino acids. DNA for the CDR3: TGTGCCACCAGCCTCCCCAAAAACATTCAGTACTTC. Protein product: CATSLPKNIQYF.

Here the CDR3 DNA reads TGTGCCAGCTCACTGACAGGGGAGGCCTACAATGAGCAGTTCTTC. Its translation: CASSLTGEAYNEQFF. The chain combines TRBV18 with TRBJ2-1; 8 nucleotides agree with TRBD1. Germline CDR1 KGHSH, CDR2 LQKENI. The CDR3 has 15 amino acids. With V trimmed by 4 bases and J by 2 bases, 4 bases remained unmatched.

The chain is built from TRBV20-1 and TRBJ2-1; 9 nucleotides agree with TRBD2. The V gene end was trimmed by 0 bases and the J gene end by 0 bases; junction bases not matched to a gene: 6. Germline V lookup: CDR1 DFQATT, CDR2 SNEGSKA (reference sequence). This CDR3 has 17 residues. The CDR3: CSARDLTSGSSYNEQFF. The CDR3 DNA follows: TGCAGTGCTAGAGATCTGACTAGCGGAAGCTCCTACAATGAGCAGTTCTTC.

The genes are TRBV30 and TRBJ1-6; D is unclear. The CDR3 has 15 residues. Trimming took 2 bases from V and 9 from J, leaving 17 bases between them. Looked up from germline, CDR1 is GTSNPN and CDR2 is SVGIG (reference sequence). CDR3 nucleotides: TGTGCCTGGAGTCCGGGAAGAGAAAGACCTTCACCCCTCCACTTT. Its translation is CAWSPGRERPSPLHF.

The gene calls are TRBV29-1 and TRBJ2-7; weak D call: TRBD1 (5 bases). V gave up 6 bases and J gave up 7 bases, with 16 bases separating them. The CDR3 sequence is 12 residues long. CDR1 is SQVTM and CDR2 is ANQGSEA in the germline V gene. The CDR3 coding sequence is TGCAGCGTGTGGACAAGGCTGGGGGAGCAGTACGTC. It is translated as CSVWTRLGEQYV.

The chain employs TRBV20-1 and TRBJ2-7; no reliable D call. Between the trimmed V and J ends, which lost 0 bases and 3 bases, there was a span of 9 bases. In germline, CDR1 is DFQATT, CDR2 SNEGSKA (reference sequence). The CDR3 extends over 13 amino acids. This chain's CDR3 is CSAREPGLYEQYF. CDR3 coding DNA: TGCAGTGCTAGAGAGCCGGGCCTCTACGAGCAGTACTTC.

This clonotype was seen more than once but under ten times. This chain joins TRBV7-2 and TRBJ2-5; D remains ambiguous. The CDR3 sequence is 12 residues long. With 1 base removed from V and 1 base from J, the gap between germline ends came to 1 base. Looked up from germline, CDR1 is SGHTA and CDR2 is FQGNSA. The CDR3 here is CASSLVQETQYF. CDR3 coding DNA: TGTGCCAGCAGCTTAGTCCAAGAGACCCAGTACTTC.

This clonotype occurred once. This rearrangement joins TRBV6-6 to TRBJ1-6; D perhaps matches TRBD1 (6 bases). Trimming removed 2 bases at V and 3 bases at J, with 11 bases between. Germline CDR1 reads MNHNY; CDR2 reads SVGAGI (reference sequence). The CDR3 length is 16 residues. CDR3 DNA sequence: TGTGCCAGCAGTTACGAGGGAGGGGGCTATAATTCACCCCTCCACTTT. Translating it yields CASSYEGGGYNSPLHF.

This rearrangement joins TRBV3-1 to TRBJ1-2, with TRBD1 identical over 7 bases. The trim removed 0 bases at V and 4 bases at J, leaving 5 bases unmatched. The CDR3 extends over 15 amino acids. Germline CDR1 LGHDT, CDR2 YNNKEL (reference sequence). The CDR3 DNA is TGTGCCAGCAGCCAAGAAGGACAGGCCTTCTATGGCTACACCTTC. It yields the protein CASSQEGQAFYGYTF. Drawing the rest from reference TRBV3-1 and TRBJ1-2, the complete variable domain is DTAVSQTPKYLVTQMGNDKSIKCEQNLGHDTMYWYKQDSKKFLKIMFSYNNKELIINETVPNRFSPKSPDKAHLNLHINSLELGDSAVYFCASSQEGQAFYGYTFGSGTRLTVV.

This clonotype was picked up one time. V gene TRBV29-1 combines with J gene TRBJ2-1, with D uncertain. There are 11 residues in the CDR3. Trimming shortened V by 6 bases and J by 6 bases, and 9 bases separated the two germline ends. CDR1 and CDR2 (germline): SQVTM, ANQGSEA. CDR3 amino acids: CSVATSNEQFF. The CDR3 DNA reads TGCAGCGTCGCGACCTCCAATGAGCAGTTCTTC.